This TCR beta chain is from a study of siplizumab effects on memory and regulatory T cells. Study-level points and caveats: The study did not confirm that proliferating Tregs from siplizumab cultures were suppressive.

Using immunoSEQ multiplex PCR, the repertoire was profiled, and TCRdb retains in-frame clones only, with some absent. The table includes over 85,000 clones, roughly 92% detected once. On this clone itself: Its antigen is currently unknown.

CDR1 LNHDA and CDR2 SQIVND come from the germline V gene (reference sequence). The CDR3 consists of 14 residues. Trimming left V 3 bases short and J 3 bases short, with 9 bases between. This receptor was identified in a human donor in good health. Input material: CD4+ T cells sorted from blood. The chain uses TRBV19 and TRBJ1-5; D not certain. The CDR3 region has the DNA TGTGCCAGTAGTATTGAGGCATCCAATCAGCCCCAGCATTTT. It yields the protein CASSIEASNQPQHF.